A selection of T cell receptor beta chains follows, all from one sample in a study of cytomegalovirus exposure and HLA in healthy donors. The table came from immunoSEQ multiplex PCR; TCRdb's copy has only in-frame clones and leaves some out. The table shows about 170,000 clones, with 77% occurring only once. Sequencing was performed on PBMCs. The receptors were sampled from a female donor in good health and CMV-seronegative. Each CDR3 is given with its conserved first and last residue. The D gene is left open where the match is weak. Where a row states a size, it is once, few, many or the class of an expanded clone; other rows omit it.

clone_size | d_call | j_call | v_call | cdr3_aa | cdr3_nt
- | TRBD2 | TRBJ2-1 | TRBV6-5 | CASSYSSSGRAAEQFF | TGTGCCAGCAGTTACTCGTCTAGCGGGAGGGCCGCTGAGCAGTTCTTC
once | TRBD1 | TRBJ2-5 | TRBV7-9 | CASSLTDRGETQYF | TGTGCCAGCAGCTTAACGGACAGGGGGGAGACCCAGTACTTC
- | - | TRBJ2-7 | TRBV2 | CASSEERLDSYEQYF | TGTGCCAGCAGTGAAGAGAGGCTAGACTCCTACGAGCAGTACTTC
- | TRBD1 | TRBJ2-5 | TRBV5-1 | CASSNGQGRETQYF | TGCGCCAGCAGCAACGGACAGGGTAGGGAGACCCAGTACTTC
once | TRBD1 | TRBJ2-1 | TRBV6-4 | CASSRTGGLVGDEQFF | TGTGCCAGCAGTCGGACAGGGGGCCTCGTCGGGGATGAGCAGTTCTTC
- | TRBD1 | TRBJ1-5 | TRBV19 | CASNLRGGRNQPQHF | TGTGCCAGTAACCTCCGAGGGGGCCGGAATCAGCCCCAGCATTTT
- | - | TRBJ1-5 | TRBV9 | CASSVAEAGNQPQHF | TGTGCCAGCAGCGTAGCAGAAGCGGGCAATCAGCCCCAGCATTTT
- | TRBD1 | TRBJ1-5 | TRBV19 | CASSTGTGKRSNQPQHF | TGTGCCAGTAGTACGGGGACAGGGAAGAGGAGCAATCAGCCCCAGCATTTT
- | - | TRBJ1-1 | TRBV11-1 | CASSLLGGEETEAFF | TGTGCCAGCAGCTTATTAGGAGGGGAAGAGACTGAAGCTTTCTTT
- | - | TRBJ2-7 | TRBV6-5 | CASSYASGGSYEQYF | TGTGCCAGCAGCTACGCCAGTGGCGGCTCCTACGAGCAGTACTTC
- | TRBD2 | TRBJ2-1 | TRBV6-1 | CATRASGFYNEQFF | TGTGCCACGAGGGCTAGCGGGTTTTACAATGAGCAGTTCTTC
- | - | TRBJ1-2 | TRBV28 | CASSSVILGYTF | TGTGCCAGCAGTTCAGTTATTTTAGGCTACACCTTC
- | - | TRBJ1-2 | TRBV15 | CATSSHLGAPHREGYTF | TGTGCCACCAGCAGTCATCTTGGAGCTCCACACAGGGAAGGCTACACCTTC
- | - | TRBJ2-7 | TRBV11-2 | CASSPGQGANYEQYF | TGTGCCAGCAGTCCTGGACAAGGGGCCAACTACGAGCAGTACTTC
- | TRBD1 | TRBJ1-1 | TRBV9 | CASSADRGTEAFF | TGTGCCAGCAGCGCCGACAGGGGGACTGAAGCTTTCTTT
- | TRBD1 | TRBJ1-2 | TRBV6-5 | CAATAGGALKHTF | TGTGCCGCCACCGCAGGGGGCGCGTTGAAGCACACCTTC